This TCR beta chain was sequenced during a study of chronic HIV infection and antiretroviral therapy. This clonotype has at least ten counts. Trimming removed 3 bases from V and 3 bases from J, with 4 bases in between. Germline V gene sequence: CDR1 SGDLS, CDR2 YYNGEE. CDR3 length: 12 residues. TCRdb re-called the 5' RACE reads through MiXCR, storing one row per CDR3 protein. The sample includes fewer than 40,000 distinct CDR3 sequences, more than 8% seen only once; the top ten take 2.9%. This clonotype was sampled from an adult who had HIV and had not received antiretroviral therapy, or was an uninfected healthy control (not recorded which). The chain has TRBV9 and TRBJ2-4; D is undetermined. The material sequenced was peripheral blood. Here the CDR3 DNA reads TGTGCCAGCAGCGGGGACAAAAACATTCAGTACTTC. It codes for CASSGDKNIQYF.